The T cell receptor (beta chain) described here comes from a study of T-cell reconstitution after alpha-beta-depleted transplantation in children. Study results and limitations: By about two months after transplant, alpha-beta T cells reportedly arose from several hundred graft clones that had expanded. Diversity and T-cell counts at one year after transplant derived mostly from new T cells.

A library of TCRbeta sequences, prepared with unique molecular identifiers, was generated. TCRdb used MiXCR to reprocess the PCR reads, holding one entry per CDR3 protein. The sample carries almost 600,000 distinct CDR3 sequences, over 25% recorded once. This clonotype occurred a few times. Its antigen remains unidentified. Sequences were derived from PBMCs, sampled before TCRalphabeta/CD19-depleted stem cell transplant. The clonotype comes from a boy under three years old with Wiskott-Aldrich syndrome, due to receive a stem cell transplant.

The CDR3 loop is CASRLAGGPISTGELFF. The CDR3 DNA sequence: TGCGCCAGCAGACTAGCGGGAGGGCCCATCTCCACCGGGGAGCTGTTTTTT. The chain is built from TRBV10-2 and TRBJ2-2; TRBD2 agrees at 13 bases. With V trimmed by 6 bases and J by 4 bases, 8 bases remained unmatched. CDR1 WSHSY and CDR2 SAAADI come from the germline V gene. This CDR3 comprises 17 residues.